Below are 4 T cell receptor beta chains sequenced from a single sample in a study of OX40 agonist ivuxolimab in advanced cancers. Assay used: immunoSEQ multiplex PCR; TCRdb lists only in-frame clones, some missing. The repertoire holds around 100,000 clones, around 87% seen once, with around 0.15% in the top ten. Sequencing used CD4+ or CD8+ T cells sorted from blood, obtained in a trial of the OX40 agonist ivuxolimab. The receptors stem from an adult with an advanced solid tumor such as melanoma, head and neck, liver or kidney cancer.

The genes are TRBV19 and TRBJ2-1; D remains ambiguous. V was clipped by 0 bases and J by 10 bases, with 16 bases between them. Germline-derived CDR1 and CDR2 are LNHDA and SQIVND (reference sequence). The CDR3 totals 15 residues. CDR3 sequence (DNA): TGTGCCAGTAGTATAGAAGGTGTGGTAGGACGCGAGCAGTTCTTC. Encoded protein: CASSIEGVVGREQFF.

V and J are TRBV6-1 and TRBJ1-2; D remains unclear. This CDR3 is built from 15 residues. CDR1 and CDR2 from the germline V gene are MNHNS and SASEGT. The V gene lost 6 bases and the J gene lost 4 bases, with 18 bases spanning the gap. The CDR3 coding sequence is TGTGCCAGCAGACCTTACAGTTTTCCGGGCTATGGCTACACCTTC. Translation: CASRPYSFPGYGYTF.

This rearrangement joins TRBV11-1 to TRBJ2-1; D is perhaps TRBD2 (5 bases). The germline V gene has CDR1 SGHAT and CDR2 FQDESV (reference sequence). V was trimmed by 0 bases and J by 8 bases, leaving 11 bases between them. The CDR3 loop spans 14 amino acids. The CDR3 bases are TGTGCCAGCAGCTTAGCGGGAGAGGTCCATGAGCAGTTCTTC. Its translation is CASSLAGEVHEQFF.

The chain combines TRBV27 with TRBJ2-7; either TRBD1 or TRBD2 may supply D (5 bases each). This CDR3 is built from 14 residues. Germline CDR1 reads MNHEY; CDR2 reads SMNVEV (reference sequence). V was pared by 4 bases and J by 3 bases, with 13 bases between. In nucleotides, the CDR3 is TGTGCCAGCAGTTGGGGGACCGCCCGCTACGAGCAGTACTTC. Amino acids: CASSWGTARYEQYF.